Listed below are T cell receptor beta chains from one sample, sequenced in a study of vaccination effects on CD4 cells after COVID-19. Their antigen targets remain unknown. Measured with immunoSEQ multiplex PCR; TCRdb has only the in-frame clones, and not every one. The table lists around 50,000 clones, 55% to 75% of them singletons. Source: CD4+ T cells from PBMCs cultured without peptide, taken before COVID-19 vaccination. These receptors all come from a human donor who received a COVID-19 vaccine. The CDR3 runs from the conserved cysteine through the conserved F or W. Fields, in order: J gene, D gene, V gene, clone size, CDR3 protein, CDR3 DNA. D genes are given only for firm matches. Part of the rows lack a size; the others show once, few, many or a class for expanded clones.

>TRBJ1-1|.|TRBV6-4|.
CASSDYPGGSTEAFF
TGTGCCAGCAGTGACTACCCCGGCGGATCCACTGAAGCTTTCTTT
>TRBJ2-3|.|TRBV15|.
CATSRGREGNTDTQYF
TGTGCCACCAGCAGAGGGCGAGAGGGGAACACAGATACGCAGTATTTT
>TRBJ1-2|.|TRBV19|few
CASIGKLNYGYTF
TGTGCCAGTATAGGAAAGCTCAACTATGGCTACACCTTC
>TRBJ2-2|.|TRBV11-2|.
CASSSTGRTGELFF
TGTGCCAGCAGCTCGACAGGACGGACTGGGGAGCTGTTTTTT
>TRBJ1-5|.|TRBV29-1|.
CSVQGSNQPQHF
TGCAGCGTACAGGGTAGCAATCAGCCCCAGCATTTT
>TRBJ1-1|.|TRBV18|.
CASSLTGLLAGAFF
TGTGCCAGCTCACTTACAGGCTTATTGGCTGGGGCTTTCTTT
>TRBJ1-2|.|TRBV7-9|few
CASSLGQGSGYTF
TGTGCCAGCAGCTTAGGGCAGGGGAGCGGCTACACCTTC
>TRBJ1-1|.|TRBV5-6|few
CASSWAGTEAFF
TGTGCCAGCAGCTGGGCAGGGACCGAAGCTTTCTTT
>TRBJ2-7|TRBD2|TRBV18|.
CASSPTTAAGDQYF
TGTGCCAGCTCACCAACGACAGCAGCGGGAGATCAGTACTTC
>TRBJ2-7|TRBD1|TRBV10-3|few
CASVQGVGASEQYF
TGTGCCAGCGTCCAGGGGGTCGGGGCTAGCGAGCAGTACTTC
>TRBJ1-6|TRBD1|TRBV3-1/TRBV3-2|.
CASSQGDRLSSPLHF
TGTGCCAGCAGCCAAGGGGACAGGTTAAGTTCACCCCTCCACTTT
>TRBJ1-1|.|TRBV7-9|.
CASSFDSGTEAFF
TGTGCCAGCAGCTTCGATAGCGGGACTGAAGCTTTCTTT
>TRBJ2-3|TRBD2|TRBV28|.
CASSYHFEGRELPDTQYF
TGTGCCAGCAGTTACCACTTTGAGGGGCGGGAGCTCCCAGATACGCAGTATTTT
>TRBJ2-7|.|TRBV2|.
CASSAPLEQYF
TGTGCCAGCAGTGCCCCCCTCGAGCAGTACTTC
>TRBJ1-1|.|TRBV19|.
CASRGDGTLNTEAFF
TGTGCCAGTAGGGGGGACGGGACTTTGAACACTGAAGCTTTCTTT
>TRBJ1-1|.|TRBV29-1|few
CSVEKQLNTEAFF
TGCAGCGTTGAAAAACAACTGAACACTGAAGCTTTCTTT
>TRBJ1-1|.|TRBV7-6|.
CASSLVAGGNTEAFF
TGTGCCAGCAGCTTAGTGGCAGGTGGGAACACTGAAGCTTTCTTT
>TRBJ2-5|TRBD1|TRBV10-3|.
CAIRPTDREETQYF
TGTGCCATCAGACCTACGGACAGGGAGGAGACCCAGTACTTC
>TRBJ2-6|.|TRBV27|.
CASRRTGANVLTF
TGTGCCAGCAGAAGGACTGGGGCCAACGTCCTGACTTTC
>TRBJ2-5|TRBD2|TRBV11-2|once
CASSFLPRTSGSVATQYF
TGTGCCAGCAGCTTCCTACCCCGGACTAGCGGGAGTGTCGCGACCCAGTACTTC
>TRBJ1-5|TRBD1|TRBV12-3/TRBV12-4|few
CASSLTGGQPQHF
TGTGCCAGCAGTCTGACAGGGGGCCAGCCCCAGCATTTT
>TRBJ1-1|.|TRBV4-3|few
CASSQGRGFAEAFF
TGCGCCAGCAGCCAAGGCAGGGGTTTCGCTGAAGCTTTCTTT
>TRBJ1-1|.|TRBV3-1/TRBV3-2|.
CASSPRPNTEAFF
TGTGCCAGCAGCCCCCGGCCGAACACTGAAGCTTTCTTT
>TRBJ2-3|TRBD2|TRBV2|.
CASSERRPAGGPGDTQYF
TGTGCCAGCAGTGAACGCCGACCAGCGGGGGGGCCCGGAGATACGCAGTATTTT
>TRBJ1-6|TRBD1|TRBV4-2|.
CASSQDRKGASPLHF
TGTGCCAGCAGCCAAGATCGAAAGGGGGCTTCACCCCTCCACTTT
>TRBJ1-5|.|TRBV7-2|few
CASSSRRGQGQPQHF
TGTGCCAGCAGCTCCCGGCGGGGGCAGGGTCAGCCCCAGCATTTT
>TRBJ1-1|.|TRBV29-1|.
CSVARRGDYTEAFF
TGCAGCGTTGCCCGGCGGGGGGACTACACTGAAGCTTTCTTT
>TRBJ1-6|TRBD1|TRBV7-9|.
CASSHNDRGPLHF
TGTGCCAGCAGCCACAATGACAGGGGACCCCTCCACTTT
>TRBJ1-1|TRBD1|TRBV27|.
CASRGTGNTEAFF
TGTGCCAGCAGAGGGACAGGGAATACTGAAGCTTTCTTT
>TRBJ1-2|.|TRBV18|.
CASSLDRGYTF
TGTGCCAGCTCTCTAGACAGGGGCTACACCTTC
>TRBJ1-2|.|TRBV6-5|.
CASSLGTDYGYTF
TGTGCCAGCAGTCTGGGAACGGACTATGGCTACACCTTC
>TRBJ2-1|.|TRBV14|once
CASSQGPRWGASNEQFF
TGTGCCAGCAGCCAAGGGCCTCGGTGGGGGGCCTCTAATGAGCAGTTCTTC
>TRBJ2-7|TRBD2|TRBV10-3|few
CAIRHSGGAYEQYF
TGTGCCATCAGGCATAGCGGGGGGGCCTACGAGCAGTACTTC
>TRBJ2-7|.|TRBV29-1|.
CSVVKASKGSVDEQYF
TGCAGCGTTGTAAAGGCGAGCAAAGGATCTGTGGACGAGCAGTACTTC
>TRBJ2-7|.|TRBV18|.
CASSPGSAYEQYF
TGTGCCAGCTCACCCGGGTCCGCCTACGAGCAGTACTTC
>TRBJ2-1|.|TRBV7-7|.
CASSRGTGSYNEQFF
TGTGCTAGCAGCCGGGGGACTGGCTCCTACAATGAGCAGTTCTTC
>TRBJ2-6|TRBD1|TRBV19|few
CASSSMGQGSANVLTF
TGTGCCAGTAGTAGTATGGGACAGGGGTCAGCCAACGTCCTGACTTTC
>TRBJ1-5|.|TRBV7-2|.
CASRRGGNNQPQHF
TGTGCCAGCAGACGCGGGGGTAACAATCAGCCCCAGCATTTT
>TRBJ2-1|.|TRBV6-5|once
CASQSGGVYEQFF
TGTGCCAGCCAGTCAGGGGGGGTTTATGAGCAGTTCTTC
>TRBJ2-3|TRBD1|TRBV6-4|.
CASSPEGAHTDTQYF
TGTGCCAGCAGCCCAGAGGGGGCACATACAGATACGCAGTATTTT
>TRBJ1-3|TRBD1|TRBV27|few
CASSPGQAGNTIYF
TGTGCCAGCAGTCCCGGACAGGCCGGAAACACCATATATTTT
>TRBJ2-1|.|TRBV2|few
CASRVETSFYNEQFF
TGTGCCTCCAGGGTGGAGACTAGTTTCTACAATGAGCAGTTCTTC
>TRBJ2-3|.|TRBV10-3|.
CASGTSTDTQYF
TGTGCCAGCGGGACCAGCACAGATACGCAGTATTTT
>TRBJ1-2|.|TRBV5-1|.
CASSLATGNYYGYTF
TGCGCCAGCAGCTTGGCTACAGGGAACTACTATGGCTACACCTTC
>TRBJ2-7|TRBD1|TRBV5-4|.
CASSLGDRGGFEQYF
TGTGCCAGCAGCTTGGGAGACAGGGGAGGTTTCGAGCAGTACTTC
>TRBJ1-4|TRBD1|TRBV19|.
CASLDRGRSEKLFF
TGTGCCAGTCTCGACAGGGGGCGGAGTGAAAAACTGTTTTTT
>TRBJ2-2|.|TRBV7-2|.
CASSLEPGATGELFF
TGTGCCAGCAGCTTAGAGCCAGGAGCCACCGGGGAGCTGTTTTTT